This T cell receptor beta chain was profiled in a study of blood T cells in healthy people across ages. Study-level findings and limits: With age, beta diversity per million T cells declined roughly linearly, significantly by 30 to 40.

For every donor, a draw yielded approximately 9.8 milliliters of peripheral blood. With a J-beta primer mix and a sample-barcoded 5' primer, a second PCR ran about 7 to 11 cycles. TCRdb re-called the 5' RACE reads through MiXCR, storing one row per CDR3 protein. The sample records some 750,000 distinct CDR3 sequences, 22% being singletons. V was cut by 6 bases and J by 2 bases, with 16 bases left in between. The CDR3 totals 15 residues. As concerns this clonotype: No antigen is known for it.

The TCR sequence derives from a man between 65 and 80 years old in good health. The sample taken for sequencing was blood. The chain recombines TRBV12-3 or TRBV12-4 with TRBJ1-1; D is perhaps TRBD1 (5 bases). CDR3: CASRGGGAGNTEAFF. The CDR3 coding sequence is TGTGCCAGCAGAGGTGGAGGGGCGGGAAACACTGAAGCTTTCTTT.